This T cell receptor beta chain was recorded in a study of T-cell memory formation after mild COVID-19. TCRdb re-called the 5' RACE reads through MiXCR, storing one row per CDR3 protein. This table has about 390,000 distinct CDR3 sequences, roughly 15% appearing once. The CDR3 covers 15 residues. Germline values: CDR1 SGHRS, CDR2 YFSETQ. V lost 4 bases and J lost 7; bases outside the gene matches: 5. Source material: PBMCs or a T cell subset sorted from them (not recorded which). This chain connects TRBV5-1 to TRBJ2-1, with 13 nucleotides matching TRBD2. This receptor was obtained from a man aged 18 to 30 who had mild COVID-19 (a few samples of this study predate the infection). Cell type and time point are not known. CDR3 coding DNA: TGCGCCAGCAGCCATGGACTAGCGGGGGAAAATGAGCAGTTCTTC. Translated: CASSHGLAGENEQFF.